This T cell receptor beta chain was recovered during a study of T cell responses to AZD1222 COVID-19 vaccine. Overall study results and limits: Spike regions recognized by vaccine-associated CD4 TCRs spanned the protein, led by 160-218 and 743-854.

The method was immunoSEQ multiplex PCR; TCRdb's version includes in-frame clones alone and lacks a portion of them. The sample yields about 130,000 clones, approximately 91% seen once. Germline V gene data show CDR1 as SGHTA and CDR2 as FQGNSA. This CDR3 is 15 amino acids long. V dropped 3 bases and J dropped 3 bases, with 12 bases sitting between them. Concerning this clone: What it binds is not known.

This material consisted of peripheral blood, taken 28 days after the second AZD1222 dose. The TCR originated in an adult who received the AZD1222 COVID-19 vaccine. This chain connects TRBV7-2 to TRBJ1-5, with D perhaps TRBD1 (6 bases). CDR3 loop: CASSFGGRDNQPQHF. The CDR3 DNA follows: TGTGCCAGCAGCTTTGGGGGCAGGGACAATCAGCCCCAGCATTTT.